One sample yielded the 26 T cell receptor beta chains listed below, sequenced in a study of beta chain features in type 1 diabetes. TCRB transcripts that were expressed got sequenced, as all of the isolated RNA had been reverse transcribed. The method was immunoSEQ multiplex PCR; TCRdb's version includes in-frame clones alone and lacks a portion of them. The sample records just under 150,000 clones, about 10% being singletons. Sequenced material: naive CD4+ T cells from blood. These TCRs come from a man younger than 30 in good health.

V usage is TRBV14 and J usage is TRBJ2-7, with D perhaps matching TRBD1 (6 bases). Looked up from germline, CDR1 is SGHDN and CDR2 is FVKESK. The V end was cut by 0 bases, the J end by 4 bases, with 13 bases between. The CDR3 has 15 residues. CDR3 protein: CASSQEGKTGYEQYF. The CDR3 DNA reads TGTGCCAGCAGCCAAGAGGGGAAAACAGGGTACGAGCAGTACTTC.

This clone appeared a few times. The chain uses TRBV6-1 and TRBJ2-2, with 10 bases identical to TRBD2. The CDR3 has 14 residues. J lost 1 base, V lost 9 bases, and 2 bases had no gene match. Germline V gene data show CDR1 as MNHNS and CDR2 as SASEGT. CDR3 protein: CASSGGKNTGELFF. In DNA form, the CDR3 reads TGTGCCAGTAGCGGGGGGAAGAACACCGGGGAGCTGTTTTTT.

This clone was detected a few times. The genes are TRBV9 and TRBJ2-3, with unresolved D. Germline lookup yields CDR1 SGDLS and CDR2 YYNGEE. The CDR3 extends over 13 amino acids. V lost 3 bases and J 6 bases, leaving 11 bases between the germline ends. CDR3 protein: CASSEAHGDTQYF. The CDR3 bases are TGTGCCAGCAGCGAGGCCCACGGGGATACGCAGTATTTT.

This clone was recorded a few times. DNA of the CDR3: TGTGCCAGCAGCGGCCGCGGGCAACGGAGCTACGAGCAGTACTTC. Its protein is CASSGRGQRSYEQYF. This sequence joins TRBV7-9 and TRBJ2-5, with TRBD2 as a possible D gene (5 bases). The end of the DNA aligns better with TRBJ2-7, so the J call may be wrong. Germline CDR1 is SEHNR and CDR2 is FQNEAQ (reference sequence). There are 15 residues in the CDR3.

The rearrangement links TRBV10-3 to TRBJ2-7; 9 bases map to TRBD2. In germline, CDR1 is ENHRY, CDR2 SYGVKD. Germline trimming cut 10 bases from V and 2 bases from J; bases unmatched to any gene: 12. This CDR3 is 15 amino acids long. The CDR3 nucleotides read TGTGCCACGCTACCCTCCGGGACTAGCACCTACGAGCAGTACTTC. Translation: CATLPSGTSTYEQYF.

The chain has TRBV6-4 and TRBJ2-3; D may be TRBD1 (6 bases). V lost 2 bases and J 0 bases, leaving 6 bases between the germline ends. The germline V gene has CDR1 MRHNA and CDR2 SNTAGT. The CDR3 spans 14 residues. For the CDR3, the DNA is TGTGCCAGCAGTGACACAGGGAGCACAGATACGCAGTATTTT. Protein sequence: CASSDTGSTDTQYF.

The chain is built from TRBV27 and TRBJ2-5, with 9 nucleotides matching TRBD2. Germline lookup yields CDR1 MNHEY and CDR2 SMNVEV (reference sequence). Losses at the gene ends were 6 bases for V and 5 bases for J; bases not matched to a gene: 4. There are 13 residues in the CDR3. The CDR3 region has the DNA TGTGCCAGCAGGGCTAGCGGGGCTGAGACCCAGTACTTC. Translated, it gives CASRASGAETQYF.

The chain uses TRBV7-2 and TRBJ2-3, with 12 bases fitting TRBD2. This CDR3 has 16 amino acids. CDR1 is SGHTA, CDR2 FQGNSA, per germline. V trimming: 6 bases; J trimming: 0 bases; junction bases outside the gene matches: 4. The DNA of the CDR3 is TGTGCCAGCAGAACTAGCGGGGGGCCAAGCACAGATACGCAGTATTTT. Encoded protein: CASRTSGGPSTDTQYF.

This clone was seen a few times. V gene TRBV9 combines with J gene TRBJ2-1; the match to TRBD1 covers 10 bases. The germline gives CDR1 SGDLS, CDR2 YYNGEE. CDR3 length: 21 residues. After removal of 4 bases from V and 1 base from J, the junction contained 20 bases not matched to a gene. CDR3 sequence (DNA): TGTGCCAGCAGCCATACAACGACGACCAGACAGGGGGCGAGGTCCTACAATGAGCAGTTCTTC. Protein: CASSHTTTTRQGARSYNEQFF.

This clone was picked up a small number of times. This rearrangement joins TRBV6-5 to TRBJ1-5, with TRBD1 matching 8 bases. After removal of 2 bases from V and 3 bases from J, the junction contained 3 bases not matched to a gene. The CDR3 has 15 amino acids. Germline V gene sequence: CDR1 MNHEY, CDR2 SVGAGI. CDR3 in amino acids: CASSYGGQDNQPQHF. CDR3 bases: TGTGCCAGCAGTTACGGGGGACAGGACAATCAGCCCCAGCATTTT.

J is TRBJ2-3 and V is TRBV2; D remains unclear. CDR3 length equals 12 residues. Looked up from germline, CDR1 is SNHLY and CDR2 is FYNNEI. V dropped 2 bases and J dropped 13 bases, with 13 bases sitting between them. DNA for the CDR3: TGTGCCAGCAGTGAACACTGGGCTAAGGAGTATTTT. This translates into CASSEHWAKEYF.

The table lists this clone with many counts. The genes are TRBV30 and TRBJ1-4; TRBD1 aligns across 9 bases. This CDR3 region has 15 residues. The germline gives CDR1 GTSNPN, CDR2 SVGIG (reference sequence). The V and J ends lost 2 bases and 4 bases, in that order; junction bases with no gene match: 5. CDR3 in amino acids: CAWSRRDRDNEKLFF. CDR3 in DNA: TGTGCCTGGAGTCGCCGGGACAGGGATAATGAAAAACTGTTTTTT.

A few counts support this clone. This rearrangement joins TRBV6-4 to TRBJ1-1; no definite D call. The CDR3 runs to 13 residues. Germline values: CDR1 MRHNA, CDR2 SNTAGT. V lost 2 bases and J lost 1, with 5 bases in between. CDR3 bases: TGTGCCAGCAGTGACGAAGCGAACACTGAAGCTTTCTTT. This translates into CASSDEANTEAFF.

The V and J genes are TRBV5-5 and TRBJ1-1; 9 nucleotides agree with TRBD1. The CDR3 has 14 residues. V was pared by 4 bases and J by 1 base, with 2 bases of the junction left unmatched. The germline V gene encodes CDR1 SGHKS and CDR2 YYEKEE (reference sequence). The CDR3: CASSVGQGNTEAFF. CDR3 nucleotide sequence: TGTGCCAGCAGCGTGGGACAGGGGAACACTGAAGCTTTCTTT.

This chain connects TRBV30 to TRBJ1-5; TRBD1 might be the D (5 bases). This CDR3 is built from 14 residues. The V and J ends lost 5 bases and 4 bases respectively, with 15 bases between them. Per germline, CDR1 GTSNPN and CDR2 SVGIG (reference sequence). The CDR3 nucleotides are TGTGCCTGGGCCGCAACCCGGGGGAATCAGCCCCAGCATTTT. This translates into CAWAATRGNQPQHF.

The rearrangement uses TRBV5-1 and TRBJ2-6; a weak D match, TRBD2 (5 bases). This CDR3 spans 16 amino acids. V lost 0 bases and J 3 bases, leaving 10 bases between the germline ends. Germline CDR1 is SGHRS and CDR2 is YFSETQ. The CDR3 protein is CASSLVGVHGANVLTF. CDR3 DNA: TGCGCCAGCAGCTTGGTCGGGGTTCATGGGGCCAACGTCCTGACTTTC.

The V call is TRBV6-5, the J call TRBJ1-5, with 10 bases that match TRBD1. The CDR3 runs to 15 residues. V trimming: 6 bases; J trimming: 7 bases; junction bases outside the gene matches: 9. Germline V gene data show CDR1 as MNHEY and CDR2 as SVGAGI. The CDR3 reads CASRPQTGGDQPQHF. The CDR3 DNA sequence: TGTGCCAGCAGACCCCAGACAGGGGGCGACCAGCCCCAGCATTTT.

This clone came up a few times. V is TRBV30 and J is TRBJ2-2, with D possibly TRBD2 on 5 matching bases. Germline V gives CDR1 GTSNPN, CDR2 SVGIG (reference sequence). V was pared by 5 bases and J by 6 bases, with 10 bases between. The CDR3 is made up of 12 amino acids. CDR3 residues: CAWGPEAGELFF. DNA for the CDR3: TGTGCCTGGGGTCCGGAGGCCGGGGAGCTGTTTTTT.

This clone was detected only a few times. The V gene is TRBV6-1, the J gene TRBJ2-3, with D uncertain. Between the trimmed V and J ends, which lost 7 bases and 0 bases, there was a span of 11 bases. The CDR3 totals 14 residues. Looked up from germline, CDR1 is MNHNS and CDR2 is SASEGT. The CDR3 reads CASIGYGSTDTQYF. In DNA, the CDR3 is TGTGCCAGCATTGGGTACGGGAGCACAGATACGCAGTATTTT.

The chain has TRBV7-9 and TRBJ2-1; possible D gene TRBD2, 6 bases. Germline CDR1 and CDR2: SEHNR and FQNEAQ (reference sequence). The length of the CDR3 is 14 residues. V shed 5 bases and J shed 6 bases, with 14 bases lying between them. The DNA for the CDR3 is TGTGCCAGCAGCCCCACGGGGGAGTTCAATGAGCAGTTCTTC. Translating it yields CASSPTGEFNEQFF.

This chain connects TRBV30 to TRBJ1-2, with a tentative D call TRBD1 (6 bases). Germline loops: CDR1 GTSNPN, CDR2 SVGIG (reference sequence). V dropped 0 bases and J dropped 7 bases, with 6 bases sitting between them. The CDR3 sequence is 11 residues long. CDR3 sequence: CAWSVGAGYTF. Here the CDR3 DNA reads TGTGCCTGGAGTGTGGGGGCTGGCTACACCTTC.

This clone was recorded a few times. The chain is built from TRBV25-1 and TRBJ1-4; 9 bases agree with TRBD1. Germline CDR1 MGHDK, CDR2 SYGVNS. There are 16 residues in the CDR3. V trimming: 2 bases; J trimming: 1 base; junction bases outside the gene matches: 2. This chain's CDR3 is CASSEGTGKTNEKLFF. As DNA, the CDR3 is TGTGCCAGCAGTGAAGGGACAGGGAAAACTAATGAAAAACTGTTTTTT.

At least ten counts were recorded for this clone. The rearrangement links TRBV7-3 to TRBJ2-1, with D uncertain. The ends were cut back, 1 base at V and 5 bases at J, with 6 bases in the middle. This CDR3 is 13 amino acids long. Germline V lookup: CDR1 SGHTA, CDR2 FQGTGA. As DNA, the CDR3 is TGTGCCAGCAGCTTAATGGGCAACAATGAGCAGTTCTTC. The encoded protein is CASSLMGNNEQFF.

The chain employs TRBV30 and TRBJ2-2; D gene unclear. Germline V gene data show CDR1 as GTSNPN and CDR2 as SVGIG (reference sequence). Trimming left V 7 bases short and J 6 bases short, with 12 bases between. CDR3 length equals 12 residues. CDR3 nucleotides: TGTGCCTCGAACGAGATCGCCGGGGAGCTGTTTTTT. Amino acids: CASNEIAGELFF.

This clone was seen repeatedly, ten times or more. V gene TRBV30 combines with J gene TRBJ1-5; 10 bases match TRBD1. CDR1 is GTSNPN, CDR2 SVGIG, per germline (reference sequence). Trimming removed 2 bases from V and 7 bases from J; junction bases left unmatched: 8. The CDR3 contains 15 residues. CDR3: CAWSPGQGGRQPQHF. CDR3 coding DNA: TGTGCCTGGAGTCCTGGACAGGGGGGGAGGCAGCCCCAGCATTTT.

V usage is TRBV6-5 and J usage is TRBJ1-5, with 9 bases fitting TRBD1. Trimming at V came to 5 bases and at J to 6 bases, leaving 8 bases not matched to a gene. Germline V CDR1 and CDR2: MNHEY, SVGAGI. The CDR3 covers 15 residues. The CDR3 sequence: CASSPGQGIFQPQHF. Written as DNA, the CDR3 is TGTGCCAGCAGTCCCGGACAGGGGATATTTCAGCCCCAGCATTTT.